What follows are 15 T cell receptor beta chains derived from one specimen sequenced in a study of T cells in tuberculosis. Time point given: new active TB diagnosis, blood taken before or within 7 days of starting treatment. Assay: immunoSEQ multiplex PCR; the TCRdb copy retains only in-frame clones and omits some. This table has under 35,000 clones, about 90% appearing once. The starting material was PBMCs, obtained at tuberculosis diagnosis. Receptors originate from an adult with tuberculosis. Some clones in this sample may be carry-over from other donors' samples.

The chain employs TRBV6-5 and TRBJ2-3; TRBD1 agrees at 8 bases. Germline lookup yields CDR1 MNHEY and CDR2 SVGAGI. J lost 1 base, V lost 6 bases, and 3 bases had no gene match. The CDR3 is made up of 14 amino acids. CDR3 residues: CASSKQGGTDTQYF. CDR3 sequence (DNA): TGTGCCAGCAGCAAACAGGGGGGCACAGATACGCAGTATTTT.

The CDR3 loop reads CASKASGGASYEQYF. For the CDR3, the DNA is TGTGCCAGCAAAGCGTCGGGGGGCGCAAGTTACGAGCAGTACTTC. The chain has TRBV27 and TRBJ2-7, with D perhaps matching TRBD2 (7 bases). The CDR3 contains 15 residues. Germline CDR1 and CDR2: MNHEY and SMNVEV (reference sequence). V was cut by 7 bases and J by 4 bases, with 20 bases left in between.

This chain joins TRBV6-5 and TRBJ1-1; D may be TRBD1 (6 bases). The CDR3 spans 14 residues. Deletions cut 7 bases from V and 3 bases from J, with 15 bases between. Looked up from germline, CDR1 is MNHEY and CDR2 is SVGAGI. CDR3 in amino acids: CASTPQGWYTEAFF. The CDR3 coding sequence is TGTGCCAGCACTCCTCAGGGGTGGTACACTGAAGCTTTCTTT.

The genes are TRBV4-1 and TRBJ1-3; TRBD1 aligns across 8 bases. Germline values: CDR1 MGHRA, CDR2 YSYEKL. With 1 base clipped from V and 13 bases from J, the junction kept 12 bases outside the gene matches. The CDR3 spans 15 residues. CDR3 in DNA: TGCGCCAGCAGCCAAGTAGTGGACAGGGAAGGTTCTATATATTTT. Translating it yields CASSQVVDREGSIYF.

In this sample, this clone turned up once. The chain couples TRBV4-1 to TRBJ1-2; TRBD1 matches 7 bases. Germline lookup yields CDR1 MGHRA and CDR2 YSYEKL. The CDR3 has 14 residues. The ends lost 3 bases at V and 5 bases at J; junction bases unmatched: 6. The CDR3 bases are TGCGCCAGCAGCCACGCACAGGGGTGGTATGGCTACACCTTC. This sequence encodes CASSHAQGWYGYTF.

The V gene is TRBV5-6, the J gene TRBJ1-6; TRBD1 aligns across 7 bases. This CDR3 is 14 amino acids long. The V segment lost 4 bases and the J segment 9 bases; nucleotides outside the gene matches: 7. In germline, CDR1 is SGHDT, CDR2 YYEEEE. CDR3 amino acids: CASSLQGVGSPLHF. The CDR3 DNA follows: TGTGCCAGCAGCCTGCAGGGGGTAGGTTCACCCCTCCACTTT.

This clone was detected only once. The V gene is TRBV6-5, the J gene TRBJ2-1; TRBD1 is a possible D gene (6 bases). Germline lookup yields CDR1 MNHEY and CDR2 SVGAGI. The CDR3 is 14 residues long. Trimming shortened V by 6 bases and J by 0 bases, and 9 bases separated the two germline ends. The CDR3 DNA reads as TGTGCCAGCAGCCTGACAGGCTCCTACAATGAGCAGTTCTTC. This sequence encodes CASSLTGSYNEQFF.

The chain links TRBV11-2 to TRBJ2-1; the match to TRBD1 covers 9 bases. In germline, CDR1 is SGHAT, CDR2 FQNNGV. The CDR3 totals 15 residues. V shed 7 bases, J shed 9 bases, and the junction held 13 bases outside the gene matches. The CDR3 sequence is CASIPGTGKGVEQFF. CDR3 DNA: TGTGCCAGCATCCCGGGGACAGGGAAAGGGGTTGAGCAGTTCTTC.

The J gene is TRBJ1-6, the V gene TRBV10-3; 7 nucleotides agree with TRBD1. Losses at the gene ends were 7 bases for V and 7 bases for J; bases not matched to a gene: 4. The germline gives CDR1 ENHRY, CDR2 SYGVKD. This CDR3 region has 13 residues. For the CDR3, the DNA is TGTGCCATCACGGGACAGACAAATTCACCCCTCCACTTT. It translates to CAITGQTNSPLHF.

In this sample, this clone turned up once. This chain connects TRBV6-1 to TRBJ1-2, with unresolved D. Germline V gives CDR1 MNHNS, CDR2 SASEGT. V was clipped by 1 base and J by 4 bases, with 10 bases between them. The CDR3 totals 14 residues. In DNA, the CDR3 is TGTGCCAGCAGTGAAGGCAGGCTCCTCTATGGCTACACCTTC. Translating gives CASSEGRLLYGYTF.

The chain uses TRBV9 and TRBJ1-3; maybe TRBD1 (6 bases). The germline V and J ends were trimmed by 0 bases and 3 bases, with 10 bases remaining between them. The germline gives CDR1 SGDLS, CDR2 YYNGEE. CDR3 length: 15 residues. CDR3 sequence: CASSVAGQFGNTIYF. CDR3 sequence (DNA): TGTGCCAGCAGCGTAGCCGGACAGTTTGGAAACACCATATATTTT.

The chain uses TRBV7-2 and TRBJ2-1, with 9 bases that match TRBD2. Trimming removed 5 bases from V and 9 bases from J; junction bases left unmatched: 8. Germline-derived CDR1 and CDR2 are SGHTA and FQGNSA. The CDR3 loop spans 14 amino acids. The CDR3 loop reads CASSPWTSVREQFF. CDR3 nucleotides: TGTGCCAGCAGCCCATGGACTAGCGTGCGTGAGCAGTTCTTC.

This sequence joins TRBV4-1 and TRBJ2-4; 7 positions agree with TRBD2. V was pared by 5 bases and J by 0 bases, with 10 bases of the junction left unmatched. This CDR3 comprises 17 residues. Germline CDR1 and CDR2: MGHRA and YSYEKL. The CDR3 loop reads CASSNLSGRIAKNIQYF. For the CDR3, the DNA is TGCGCCAGCAGCAATCTTAGCGGGCGGATAGCCAAAAACATTCAGTACTTC.

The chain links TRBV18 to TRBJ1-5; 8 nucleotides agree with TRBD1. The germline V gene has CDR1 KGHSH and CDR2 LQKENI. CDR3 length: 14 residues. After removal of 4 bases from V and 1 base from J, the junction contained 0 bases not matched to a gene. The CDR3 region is CASSRTGSNQPQHF. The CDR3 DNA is TGTGCCAGCTCACGGACAGGGAGCAATCAGCCCCAGCATTTT.

CDR3: CASRGQYSNQPQHF. In DNA, the CDR3 is TGTGCCAGTAGAGGACAGTATAGCAATCAGCCCCAGCATTTT. The rearrangement links TRBV19 to TRBJ1-5; D is perhaps TRBD1 (6 bases). Germline CDR1 reads LNHDA; CDR2 reads SQIVND (reference sequence). V lost 6 bases, J lost 0 bases, and 9 bases lay in between. The CDR3 loop spans 14 amino acids. Variable domain in full (rest from reference TRBV19 and TRBJ1-5): DGGITQSPKYLFRKEGQNVTLSCEQNLNHDAMYWYRQDPGQGLRLIYYSQIVNDFQKGDIAEGYSVSREKKESFPLTVTSAQKNPTAFYLCASRGQYSNQPQHFGDGTRLSIL.